This record looks at one TCR beta chain sequence and its context. Its antigen remains unidentified. Each donor gave one heparinised blood draw averaging about 116 mL. Sorted cells reached over 98% purity in every population. This entry comes from a study of beta chain features in type 1 diabetes. Study-level results: Among patients with Type 1 diabetes, TCRB CDR3s were moderately but significantly shorter in every one of the four CD4+ subsets.

Trimming took 3 bases from V and 2 from J; bases not matched to a gene: 3. The CDR3 length is 16 residues. Germline loops: CDR1 SQVTM, CDR2 ANQGSEA. The study reverse transcribed the entire isolated RNA, so it sequenced expressed TCRB transcripts. The data were produced by immunoSEQ multiplex PCR, yet TCRdb's version contains in-frame clones alone and is incomplete. This sample has around 650,000 clones, with around 12% found just once. This clonotype was obtained from a man aged 25 to 45 with type 1 diabetes. The chain recombines TRBV29-1 with TRBJ2-3; 15 positions match TRBD2. Sequenced sample: naive CD4+ T cells from blood. Written as DNA, the CDR3 is TGCAGCGTTGACGGGACTAGCGGGGGGTACACAGATACGCAGTATTTT. It codes for CSVDGTSGGYTDTQYF.